One sample yielded the 30 T cell receptor beta chains listed below, sequenced in a study of CD8 T cells in ankylosing spondylitis. Findings and caveats of the study: It appeared that ankylosing spondylitis blood was characterized by a TCR beta motif of roughly 8 highly homologous variants.

No antigen has been identified for these receptors. MiXCR, applied by TCRdb to the 5' RACE reads, yields one record per CDR3 protein. The sample shows more than 300,000 distinct CDR3 sequences, approximately 8.2% of them seen only once. Sequences were obtained from blood, either unsorted or a sorted T cell fraction (not recorded which). The receptors derive from a male donor with ankylosing spondylitis.

The table lists this clonotype with a few counts. The rearrangement uses TRBV7-9 and TRBJ2-7, with 7 nucleotides matching TRBD1. Trimming took 4 bases from V and 4 from J; bases not matched to a gene: 10. Germline CDR1 reads SEHNR; CDR2 reads FQNEAQ (reference sequence). There are 15 residues in the CDR3. CDR3 protein: CASSWAPGTDYEQYF. Written as DNA, the CDR3 is TGTGCCAGCAGCTGGGCCCCCGGGACAGATTACGAGCAGTACTTC. Variable domain in full (rest from reference TRBV7-9 and TRBJ2-7): DTGVSQNPRHKITKRGQNVTFRCDPISEHNRLYWYRQTLGQGPEFLTYFQNEAQLEKSRLLSDRFSAERPKGSFSTLEIQRTEQGDSAMYLCASSWAPGTDYEQYFGPGTRLTVT.

The genes are TRBV21-1 and TRBJ1-2. TRBV21-1 is labeled a pseudogene. The CDR3 loop spans 14 amino acids. CDR3 in amino acids: CASSKGGSFDGYTF. CDR3 DNA: TGTGCCAGCAGCAAAGGTGGCTCCTTCGATGGCTACACCTTC.

This clonotype appeared a few times. This rearrangement joins TRBV4-2 to TRBJ1-1; 8 bases align to TRBD1. The CDR3 totals 14 residues. Per germline, CDR1 LGHNA and CDR2 YNFKEQ. J was trimmed by 5 bases and V by 1 base; bases with no gene match: 3. The CDR3 sequence: CASSQGTGWTEAFF. For the CDR3, the DNA is TGTGCCAGCAGCCAAGGGACAGGGTGGACTGAAGCTTTCTTT.

This clonotype has ten or more counts. V usage is TRBV6-1 and J usage is TRBJ2-3, with TRBD1 matching over 7 bases. Germline CDR1 reads MNHNS; CDR2 reads SASEGT. Unmatched junction bases numbered 4, after V lost 5 bases and J lost 2 bases. This CDR3 comprises 14 residues. In DNA, the CDR3 is TGTGCCAGCAGTAAGGACAGGCCCACAGATACGCAGTATTTT. It yields the protein CASSKDRPTDTQYF.

CDR3 sequence: CSARVTSGLNTGELFF. DNA of the CDR3: TGCAGTGCTAGAGTTACTAGCGGACTGAACACCGGGGAGCTGTTTTTT. V gene TRBV20-1 combines with J gene TRBJ2-2; 8 bases align to TRBD2. Germline CDR1 is DFQATT and CDR2 is SNEGSKA (reference sequence). The CDR3 contains 16 residues. Unmatched junction bases numbered 5, after V lost 1 base and J lost 1 base.

V gene TRBV9 combines with J gene TRBJ2-3; 7 nucleotides match TRBD2. J gave up 6 bases and V 3 bases, and 7 bases lay outside the gene matches. This CDR3 comprises 14 residues. Germline V CDR1 and CDR2: SGDLS, YYNGEE. CDR3: CASSGPSGLDTQYF. CDR3 nucleotides: TGTGCCAGCAGCGGACCTAGCGGTCTGGATACGCAGTATTTT.

The CDR3 nucleotides read TGCGCCAGCAGTTCATGGTCAACTAATGAAAAACTGTTTTTT. As protein: CASSSWSTNEKLFF. This chain connects TRBV4-3 to TRBJ1-4; D is uncertain. V shed 6 bases and J shed 0 bases, with 8 bases lying between them. The length of the CDR3 is 14 residues. Germline CDR1 LGHNA, CDR2 YSLEER.

V and J are TRBV4-3 and TRBJ2-3; 9 nucleotides match TRBD2. The V segment lost 3 bases and the J segment 0 bases; nucleotides outside the gene matches: 13. The CDR3 covers 19 residues. CDR1 LGHNA and CDR2 YSLEER come from the germline V gene. The CDR3 sequence is CASSQYEARGRASTDTQYF. The CDR3 DNA follows: TGCGCCAGCAGCCAGTACGAAGCACGCGGGAGGGCTAGCACAGATACGCAGTATTTT.

This clonotype has just a few counts. The chain employs TRBV9 and TRBJ2-3, with 11 bases fitting TRBD2. Germline V gene data show CDR1 as SGDLS and CDR2 as YYNGEE. The trim removed 3 bases at V and 6 bases at J, leaving 9 bases unmatched. The CDR3 has 16 residues. CDR3 DNA sequence: TGTGCCAGCAGCGAATCACTAGCGGGAGTCCTCGATACGCAGTATTTT. Translation gives CASSESLAGVLDTQYF.

There are a few counts of this clonotype. V gene TRBV28 combines with J gene TRBJ2-3, with 13 bases aligning to TRBD2. The germline V gene encodes CDR1 MDHEN and CDR2 SYDVKM. The CDR3 runs 18 residues. After removal of 2 bases from V and 5 bases from J, the junction contained 10 bases not matched to a gene. The CDR3 coding sequence is TGTGCCAGCAGTTTACCCCGGACTAGCGGGAGCCATGTAGATACGCAGTATTTT. Amino acid sequence: CASSLPRTSGSHVDTQYF.

The V gene is TRBV12-3 or TRBV12-4, the J gene TRBJ2-5; 8 bases line up with TRBD1. Trimming at V came to 5 bases and at J to 1 base, leaving 3 bases not matched to a gene. The CDR3 spans 14 residues. For the CDR3, the DNA is TGTGCCAGCAGTCCCGGGACAGGCCAAGAGACCCAGTACTTC. This gives the protein CASSPGTGQETQYF.

This clonotype has only a few counts. The rearrangement links TRBV19 to TRBJ1-2, with 8 bases lining up with TRBD1. After removal of 5 bases from V and 3 bases from J, the junction contained 11 bases not matched to a gene. Germline CDR1 and CDR2: LNHDA and SQIVND (reference sequence). This CDR3 has 16 residues. The CDR3 spells CASSPLDRALYYGYTF. The CDR3, as DNA: TGTGCCAGTAGTCCATTGGACAGGGCCCTTTACTATGGCTACACCTTC.

Only a few counts were recorded for this clonotype. The rearrangement joins TRBV5-6 to TRBJ2-1; TRBD2 aligns across 9 bases. Germline V gene lookup returns CDR1 SGHDT and CDR2 YYEEEE. This CDR3 is 15 amino acids long. V shed 4 bases and J 2 bases; nucleotides not matched to a gene: 4. CDR3 bases: TGTGCCAGCAGCCCACCTAGCGGGGCCTACAATGAGCAGTTCTTC. Residues: CASSPPSGAYNEQFF.

The sample holds many counts of this clonotype. The chain is built from TRBV7-3 and TRBJ2-7; no reliable D call. Trimming left V 3 bases short and J 6 bases short, with 18 bases between. CDR3 length: 15 amino acids. The germline CDR1 and CDR2 sequences are SGHTA and FQGTGA. CDR3 amino acids: CASSFERTEVSEQYF. CDR3 DNA sequence: TGTGCCAGCAGCTTTGAAAGGACGGAAGTTTCCGAGCAGTACTTC.

This clonotype has a count of ten or more. The chain combines TRBV12-3 or TRBV12-4 with TRBJ1-2; D is ambiguous. CDR3 length: 13 residues. Trimming removed 6 bases at V and 6 bases at J, with 14 bases between. The CDR3 region has the DNA TGTGCCAGCAGCTTTCGGAGAGGGCATGGCTACACCTTC. This encodes CASSFRRGHGYTF.

This clonotype was picked up many times. The rearrangement links TRBV20-1 to TRBJ1-3; possibly TRBD1 for D (6 bases). The V end lost 3 bases, the J end lost 0 bases, and 9 bases lay between the germline ends. The CDR3 totals 14 residues. Germline lookup yields CDR1 DFQATT and CDR2 SNEGSKA (reference sequence). The CDR3 reads CSASADSSGNTIYF. As DNA, the CDR3 is TGCAGTGCTAGCGCGGACAGCTCTGGAAACACCATATATTTT.

This clonotype was seen repeatedly, ten times or more. The gene calls are TRBV2 and TRBJ1-1; the match to TRBD1 covers 7 bases. The CDR3 contains 13 residues. Germline loops: CDR1 SNHLY, CDR2 FYNNEI. The J segment lost 8 bases and the V segment lost 5 bases, leaving 8 bases of the junction unmatched. DNA of the CDR3: TGTGCCAGCAGTCTAAACAGGGGAACCGAAGCTTTCTTT. This codes for CASSLNRGTEAFF.

The gene calls are TRBV3-1 and TRBJ1-2; 9 bases are shared with TRBD1. Germline V gene sequence: CDR1 LGHDT, CDR2 YNNKEL (reference sequence). V shed 3 bases, J shed 1 base, and the junction held 6 bases outside the gene matches. The CDR3 totals 16 residues. The CDR3 region has the DNA TGTGCCAGCAGCCAGGAGGGACAGGGAAGTAACTATGGCTACACCTTC. It yields the protein CASSQEGQGSNYGYTF.

There are a few counts of this clonotype. The rearrangement links TRBV7-9 to TRBJ1-2; D not resolved. This CDR3 spans 15 amino acids. Germline loops: CDR1 SEHNR, CDR2 FQNEAQ (reference sequence). V shed 4 bases and J shed 7 bases, with 19 bases lying between them. The CDR3 region is CASSYPRSGMGGYTF. CDR3 in DNA: TGTGCCAGCAGCTATCCCCGGAGTGGGATGGGTGGCTACACCTTC.

This clonotype was counted ten times or more. The genes are TRBV5-1 and TRBJ2-7, with TRBD1 matching over 8 bases. CDR1 is SGHRS and CDR2 is YFSETQ in the germline V gene. The CDR3 length is 15 residues. The V gene end was trimmed by 3 bases and the J gene end by 0 bases; junction bases not matched to a gene: 5. CDR3: CASSSGQGYSYEQYF. The CDR3 DNA sequence: TGCGCCAGCAGCTCCGGACAGGGCTACTCCTACGAGCAGTACTTC.

This clonotype was detected only a few times. The rearrangement joins TRBV5-4 to TRBJ2-3, with 11 bases fitting TRBD2. The germline V gene encodes CDR1 SGHNT and CDR2 YYREEE (reference sequence). This CDR3 has 18 amino acids. V shed 3 bases, J shed 0 bases, and the junction held 9 bases outside the gene matches. CDR3 in amino acids: CASSSGTSGRGSTDTQYF. CDR3 bases: TGTGCCAGCAGCTCCGGGACTAGCGGTCGGGGGAGCACAGATACGCAGTATTTT.

This clonotype was detected only a few times. This chain joins TRBV6-5 and TRBJ2-1; D is ambiguous. The CDR3 consists of 18 residues. Trimming cost V 3 bases and J 1 base, with 19 bases left between them. Germline CDR1 MNHEY, CDR2 SVGAGI. The CDR3 region has the DNA TGTGCCAGCAGTTATTCGGGCCCCCGCACCTTATCCTACAATGAGCAGTTCTTC. Translated: CASSYSGPRTLSYNEQFF.

This clonotype was counted at least ten times. The chain combines TRBV29-1 with TRBJ2-7; 10 bases are shared with TRBD2. V was clipped by 0 bases and J by 4 bases; unmatched bases: 6. CDR3 length: 15 residues. Germline lookup yields CDR1 SQVTM and CDR2 ANQGSEA. The CDR3 coding sequence is TGCAGCGTTGAAGATCGTTCTAGCGGGAGTTACGAGCAGTACTTC. Translating gives CSVEDRSSGSYEQYF.

Here the CDR3 reads CASSPRDRQGLQTQYF. Written as DNA, the CDR3 is TGTGCCAGCAGTCCCAGGGACAGGCAGGGACTGCAGACCCAGTACTTC. The chain carries TRBV12-3 or TRBV12-4 and TRBJ2-5; TRBD1 agrees at 8 bases. V dropped 5 bases and J dropped 6; count of bases not matched to a gene: 14. The CDR3 contains 16 residues.

This clonotype was seen repeatedly, ten times or more. This chain links TRBV20-1 with TRBJ2-7, with D possibly being TRBD1 (5 bases). The CDR3 length is 15 residues. In germline, CDR1 is DFQATT, CDR2 SNEGSKA (reference sequence). Trimming shortened V by 0 bases and J by 2 bases, and 14 bases separated the two germline ends. CDR3 bases: TGCAGTGCTAGAGATGAGAAGGGGTCCCCCTACGAGCAGTACTTC. Protein product: CSARDEKGSPYEQYF.

Only a few counts were recorded for this clonotype. DNA of the CDR3: TGTGCCAGCAGTTTATGGGGAGCCTCACGGCCCCAGCATTTT. As protein: CASSLWGASRPQHF. The chain links TRBV28 to TRBJ1-5; no reliable D call. Deletions cut 0 bases from V and 9 bases from J, with 12 bases between. CDR1 and CDR2 from the germline V gene are MDHEN and SYDVKM. The CDR3 extends over 14 amino acids.

V and J are TRBV7-8 and TRBJ1-1; the D gene is possibly TRBD1 (5 bases). Trimming took 2 bases from V and 8 from J, leaving 15 bases between them. The CDR3 is 14 residues long. Looked up from germline, CDR1 is SGHVS and CDR2 is FQNEAQ. In nucleotides, the CDR3 is TGTGCCAGCAGCTTAAATTTTCAGGACAACGAAGCTTTCTTT. It is translated as CASSLNFQDNEAFF.

The chain has TRBV19 and TRBJ2-1, with TRBD2 matching over 8 bases. This CDR3 has 12 amino acids. V was pared by 3 bases and J by 15 bases, with 7 bases of the junction left unmatched. Germline V gene sequence: CDR1 LNHDA, CDR2 SQIVND (reference sequence). The DNA for the CDR3 is TGTGCCAGTAGTATGCAGCGGGAGAAACGGTTCTTC. Protein sequence: CASSMQREKRFF.

This clonotype has more than one count but fewer than ten. The rearrangement uses TRBV14 and TRBJ2-1; D gene ambiguous. The germline gives CDR1 SGHDN, CDR2 FVKESK. There are 16 residues in the CDR3. V lost 4 bases, J lost 7 bases, and 20 bases lay in between. CDR3 nucleotides: TGTGCCAGCAGCCTATACCCCGCCGTCCTAGGGAATGAGCAGTTCTTC. Translated: CASSLYPAVLGNEQFF.

This rearrangement joins TRBV4-1 to TRBJ2-5; TRBD1 is a possible D gene (6 bases). Germline CDR1 is MGHRA and CDR2 is YSYEKL. V dropped 1 base and J dropped 1 base, with 13 bases sitting between them. The CDR3 extends over 16 amino acids. The CDR3 DNA sequence: TGCGCCAGCAGCCAAGGCCCAGGGGTGAGCCAAGAGACCCAGTACTTC. The encoded protein is CASSQGPGVSQETQYF.